The 23 T cell receptor beta chains reported below all come from one sample, sequenced in a study of radiotherapy plus CTLA-4 blockade in lung cancer. Produced via immunoSEQ multiplex PCR; TCRdb's table is partial and in-frame only. The table includes about 51,000 clones, approximately 80% detected once. The input for sequencing was peripheral blood, taken from a patient treated with radiotherapy plus ipilimumab. The receptors were sampled from a human donor with non-small cell lung cancer whose response to radiotherapy plus ipilimumab could not be evaluated.

This chain connects TRBV18 to TRBJ2-5; D remains ambiguous. The DNA end lines up better with TRBJ2-7; the J call may be wrong. The CDR3 covers 11 residues. Germline CDR1 is KGHSH and CDR2 is LQKENI. CDR3 DNA: TGTGCCAGCTCACTGGGCTACGAGCAGTACTTC. Protein product: CASSLGYEQYF.

This chain connects TRBV30 to TRBJ1-5, with D hard to call. The V and J ends lost 2 bases and 9 bases respectively, with 14 bases between them. Germline loops: CDR1 GTSNPN, CDR2 SVGIG (reference sequence). CDR3 length equals 13 residues. The CDR3 DNA reads as TGTGCCTGGAGTACCGCCCCAGTTTTGCCCCAGCATTTT. It codes for CAWSTAPVLPQHF.

The chain combines TRBV7-8 with TRBJ2-5; no clear D. The CDR3 loop spans 12 amino acids. Trimming removed 5 bases from V and 0 bases from J, with 4 bases in between. Germline V gene data show CDR1 as SGHVS and CDR2 as FQNEAQ. The CDR3 spells CASSRDQETQYF. CDR3 DNA: TGTGCCAGCAGCCGGGACCAAGAGACCCAGTACTTC.

The chain recombines TRBV29-1 with TRBJ2-1; TRBD2 aligns across 12 bases. The CDR3 has 15 residues. The V gene's germline CDR1 is SQVTM and CDR2 ANQGSEA. The V gene end was trimmed by 2 bases and the J gene end by 6 bases; junction bases not matched to a gene: 5. The CDR3 here is CSVEPRLAGANEQFF. CDR3 sequence (DNA): TGCAGCGTTGAACCCCGACTAGCGGGAGCCAATGAGCAGTTCTTC.

This clone showed up just a few times. CDR3: CASDPKMGSYNEQFF. In DNA form, the CDR3 reads TGTGCTAGCGATCCAAAAATGGGCAGTTACAATGAGCAGTTCTTC. The chain is built from TRBV12-5 and TRBJ2-1; D not certain. The CDR3 has 15 amino acids. Germline V gene sequence: CDR1 LGHNT, CDR2 FRNRAP. Trimming took off 9 bases at V and 4 bases at J, with 19 bases between the two ends.

The rearrangement links TRBV18 to TRBJ2-5, with TRBD1 identical over 10 bases. J gave up 4 bases and V 3 bases, and 5 bases lay outside the gene matches. The CDR3 runs 15 residues. From germline, CDR1 is KGHSH and CDR2 LQKENI. The CDR3 spells CASSPPGQGRETQYF. CDR3 sequence (DNA): TGTGCCAGCTCACCCCCGGGACAGGGGAGAGAGACCCAGTACTTC. Variable domain in full (rest from reference TRBV18 and TRBJ2-5): NAGVMQNPRHLVRRRGQEARLRCSPMKGHSHVYWYRQLPEEGLKFMVYLQKENIIDESGMPKERFSAEFPKEGPSILRIQQVVRGDSAAYFCASSPPGQGRETQYFGPGTRLLVL.

The J gene is TRBJ2-5, the V gene TRBV5-1; D might be TRBD2 (5 bases). The V end was cut by 4 bases, the J end by 7 bases, with 17 bases between. This CDR3 contains 14 residues. In germline, CDR1 is SGHRS, CDR2 YFSETQ. The CDR3 loop is CASSPGTRGGTQYF. The CDR3 DNA reads TGCGCCAGCAGCCCGGGAACCCGAGGAGGGACCCAGTACTTC.

The chain links TRBV19 to TRBJ2-1; 12 bases are shared with TRBD2. Germline CDR1 LNHDA, CDR2 SQIVND (reference sequence). The CDR3 sequence is 17 residues long. V was pared by 5 bases and J by 1 base, with 6 bases of the junction left unmatched. The CDR3 region has the DNA TGTGCCAGTAGTCCGGGGACTAGCGGGTGGTCCTACAATGAGCAGTTCTTC. Translated, it gives CASSPGTSGWSYNEQFF.

The CDR3 nucleotides read TGCGCCAGCAGCGCCACGACAGCTAATGAAAAACTGTTTTTT. Amino acid sequence: CASSATTANEKLFF. The chain employs TRBV5-1 and TRBJ1-4; D is possibly TRBD1 (5 bases). This CDR3 contains 14 residues. Germline CDR1 and CDR2: SGHRS and YFSETQ. V gave up 4 bases and J gave up 3 bases, with 10 bases separating them.

This clone came up once. CDR3 sequence reads: CASSRTGTWTYEQYF. In DNA form, the CDR3 reads TGTGCCAGCAGCCGCACCGGGACTTGGACCTACGAGCAGTACTTC. The V and J genes are TRBV7-2 and TRBJ2-7; D possibly corresponds to TRBD2 (6 bases). V shed 5 bases and J shed 2 bases, with 16 bases lying between them. The germline V gene has CDR1 SGHTA and CDR2 FQGNSA. There are 15 residues in the CDR3.

The rearrangement links TRBV30 to TRBJ1-6, with 8 nucleotides matching TRBD1. After removal of 5 bases from V and 10 bases from J, the junction contained 7 bases not matched to a gene. Germline loops: CDR1 GTSNPN, CDR2 SVGIG (reference sequence). The CDR3 runs to 13 residues. This chain's CDR3 is CAWQTGVDSPLHF. CDR3 nucleotide sequence: TGTGCCTGGCAGACAGGGGTCGACTCACCCCTCCACTTT.

The chain is built from TRBV5-4 and TRBJ1-4, with D possibly matching TRBD1 (6 bases). Germline assignment: CDR1 SGHNT and CDR2 YYREEE (reference sequence). The length of the CDR3 is 15 residues. Deletions cut 0 bases from V and 3 bases from J, with 9 bases between. The CDR3 bases are TGTGCCAGCAGCTTGGGGACAGCGCCTAATGAAAAACTGTTTTTT. Protein product: CASSLGTAPNEKLFF.

This clone was observed a few times. This chain uses TRBV28 with TRBJ1-2, with TRBD1 identical over 8 bases. The ends lost 4 bases at V and 1 base at J; junction bases unmatched: 8. Germline CDR1 is MDHEN and CDR2 is SYDVKM. The CDR3 has 16 amino acids. The CDR3 region has the DNA TGTGCCAGCAGTTACGGACAGGGCGGGTTTAACTATGGCTACACCTTC. Translated: CASSYGQGGFNYGYTF.

The genes are TRBV29-1 and TRBJ2-3, with D possibly being TRBD1 (6 bases). The CDR3 runs to 13 residues. Germline V CDR1 and CDR2: SQVTM, ANQGSEA. Between the trimmed V and J ends, which lost 6 bases and 2 bases, there was a span of 12 bases. CDR3: CSVLRTDTDTQYF. The CDR3 nucleotides are TGCAGCGTGCTTAGGACAGACACAGATACGCAGTATTTT.

This clone was counted a few times. CDR3 nucleotide sequence: TGTGCCAGCGTGGGGGCGGCTGAAGCTTTCTTT. It specifies CASVGAAEAFF. The chain employs TRBV6-1 and TRBJ1-1; a possible D gene is TRBD1 (6 bases). The CDR3 has 11 amino acids. Trimming cost V 8 bases and J 6 bases, with 10 bases left between them. Germline V gives CDR1 MNHNS, CDR2 SASEGT.

The rearrangement links TRBV28 to TRBJ1-4; D perhaps matches TRBD1 (5 bases). This CDR3 is built from 15 residues. The germline V gene encodes CDR1 MDHEN and CDR2 SYDVKM. Trimming took off 7 bases at V and 0 bases at J, with 12 bases between the two ends. CDR3 nucleotides: TGTGCCAGCACCCGGAGGGGTCCAACTAATGAAAAACTGTTTTTT. Encoded protein: CASTRRGPTNEKLFF.

The chain has TRBV5-3 and TRBJ2-5, with 13 nucleotides matching TRBD2. TRBV5-3 is an ORF for which the function is uncertain. Trimming at V came to 4 bases and at J to 4 bases, leaving 4 bases not matched to a gene. The CDR3 contains 15 residues. The CDR3 DNA sequence: TGTGCCAGAAGCACAACTAGCGGGGGGGGAGAGACCCAGTACTTC. This codes for CARSTTSGGGETQYF.

Only one count was recorded for this clone. J is TRBJ1-3 and V is TRBV19; 7 bases line up with TRBD1. Germline V CDR1 and CDR2: LNHDA, SQIVND (reference sequence). This CDR3 contains 17 residues. Losses at the gene ends were 4 bases for V and 0 bases for J; bases not matched to a gene: 9. The CDR3 spells CASSKPGQLPSGNTIYF. The CDR3 DNA sequence: TGTGCCAGTAGTAAACCGGGACAGCTGCCCTCTGGAAACACCATATATTTT.

V and J are TRBV18 and TRBJ2-5; TRBD2 agrees at 7 bases. This CDR3 contains 15 residues. Per the germline V gene, CDR1 is KGHSH and CDR2 is LQKENI. The junction had 7 bases not matched to a gene; V was cut back by 3 bases and J by 3 bases. In DNA form, the CDR3 reads TGTGCCAGCTCACCTCGTGCGGGGGAAGAAGAGACCCAGTACTTC. This sequence encodes CASSPRAGEEETQYF.

This chain connects TRBV18 to TRBJ2-5; possible D gene TRBD1, 5 bases. The CDR3 extends over 15 amino acids. The germline gives CDR1 KGHSH, CDR2 LQKENI. V was pared by 3 bases and J by 5 bases, with 16 bases between. The CDR3 DNA reads as TGTGCCAGCTCACCGACCCTGGGGCCCCGGGAGACCCAGTACTTC. It specifies CASSPTLGPRETQYF.

A single count supports this clone. V and J are TRBV6-5 and TRBJ1-6, with TRBD1 identical over 9 bases. V lost 5 bases and J lost 7; bases outside the gene matches: 3. CDR1 and CDR2 from the germline V gene are MNHEY and SVGAGI. The CDR3 totals 14 residues. The CDR3: CASSNRGRNSPLHF. As DNA, the CDR3 is TGTGCCAGCAGTAACAGGGGGCGGAATTCACCCCTCCACTTT.

The chain has TRBV19 and TRBJ2-3, with D possibly TRBD1 on 6 matching bases. CDR1 and CDR2 (germline): LNHDA, SQIVND (reference sequence). Trimming pared 9 bases from V and 0 bases from J, leaving 13 bases between. CDR3 size: 14 residues. The CDR3 loop reads CASRGGSSTDTQYF. DNA of the CDR3: TGTGCCAGCCGAGGGGGTTCTAGCACAGATACGCAGTATTTT.

The chain is built from TRBV6-5 and TRBJ1-5, with 10 bases identical to TRBD1. The V gene end was trimmed by 4 bases and the J gene end by 6 bases; junction bases not matched to a gene: 9. This CDR3 comprises 16 residues. CDR1 and CDR2 from the germline V gene are MNHEY and SVGAGI. The CDR3 is CASSSYPGTGVQPQHF. The DNA for the CDR3 is TGTGCCAGCAGTTCCTACCCTGGGACAGGGGTTCAGCCCCAGCATTTT.